These T cell receptor beta chains were read from a single sample in a study of Ad26.COV2.S vaccination and SARS-CoV-2 variants. Profiled with immunoSEQ multiplex PCR; TCRdb holds only in-frame clones, not every one. The table includes over 400,000 clones, 90% detected once. Material: peripheral blood, obtained in a trial of Ad26.COV2.S vaccine versus placebo. The receptors come from a person aged 18-60 years who received the Ad26.COV2.S COVID-19 vaccine or a placebo. CDR3s include the opening cysteine and the closing phenylalanine or tryptophan. The order of the fields is J gene, V gene, D gene, clone size, CDR3 DNA, CDR3 protein. The D gene is left open where the match is weak. Part of the rows lack a size; the others show once, few, many or a class for expanded clones.

J: TRBJ2-7
V: TRBV2
D: TRBD1
size: -
DNA: TGTGCCAGCAGTGTAGGGACAGGGGGTTCCTACGAGCAGTACTTC
CDR3: CASSVGTGGSYEQYF

J: TRBJ2-1
V: TRBV2
D: TRBD2
size: once
DNA: TGTGCCAGCAGTGAACCCCTGCGGCTAGCGGGAGGTTTCTCCTACAATGAGCAGTTCTTC
CDR3: CASSEPLRLAGGFSYNEQFF

J: TRBJ1-1
V: TRBV10-3
D: TRBD1
size: -
DNA: TGTGCCATCAGTGAGCGGGGACAGGGAGGGAACACTGAAGCTTTCTTT
CDR3: CAISERGQGGNTEAFF

J: TRBJ2-7
V: TRBV7-2
D: -
size: once
DNA: TGTGCCAGCAGCTTAGGTGGGGGATACGAGCAGTACTTC
CDR3: CASSLGGGYEQYF

J: TRBJ2-3
V: TRBV28
D: -
size: -
DNA: TGTGCCAGCATCCAGACCGGGGATACGCAGTATTTT
CDR3: CASIQTGDTQYF

J: TRBJ2-3
V: TRBV5-1
D: -
size: -
DNA: TGCGCCAGCAGCTTGGAGGAGCCCTCGAGGACAGATACGCAGTATTTT
CDR3: CASSLEEPSRTDTQYF

J: TRBJ2-7
V: TRBV10-3
D: -
size: -
DNA: TGTGCCATCAGTGAAGGGTACCAAGGGGGCTACGAGCAGTACTTC
CDR3: CAISEGYQGGYEQYF

J: TRBJ2-7
V: TRBV6-6
D: -
size: few
DNA: TGTGCCAGCAGCCTCCGACAGGTCTCCTACGAGCAGTACTTC
CDR3: CASSLRQVSYEQYF

J: TRBJ1-2
V: TRBV6-1
D: -
size: once
DNA: TGTGCCAGCAGTGAACGGACCGGCCAGGTCGGGTTCTATGGCTACACCTTC
CDR3: CASSERTGQVGFYGYTF

J: TRBJ1-2
V: TRBV7-2
D: TRBD1
size: once
DNA: TGTGCTAGCAGCACTAGGGCAGGGGGAAGCTACACCTTC
CDR3: CASSTRAGGSYTF

J: TRBJ2-5
V: TRBV11-2
D: TRBD2
size: -
DNA: TGTGCCAGCAGCTTGGGACTAGCGGGAGATGAGACCCAGTACTTC
CDR3: CASSLGLAGDETQYF

J: TRBJ2-2
V: TRBV7-6
D: -
size: -
DNA: TGTGCCAGCAGCCCTCGAGTGAGACAGGAGCTCACCGGGGAGCTGTTTTTT
CDR3: CASSPRVRQELTGELFF

J: TRBJ1-5
V: TRBV13
D: -
size: -
DNA: TGTGCCAGCAGCTCGACAGAGAGCAATCAGCCCCAGCATTTT
CDR3: CASSSTESNQPQHF

J: TRBJ2-5
V: TRBV13
D: -
size: -
DNA: TGTGCCAGCAGCCCACAACCCCTCCAAGAGACCCAGTACTTC
CDR3: CASSPQPLQETQYF

J: TRBJ2-7
V: TRBV15
D: -
size: -
DNA: TGTGCCACCAGCAGGGCAGGTCTACTCTACGAGCAGTACTTC
CDR3: CATSRAGLLYEQYF

J: TRBJ2-7
V: TRBV7-9
D: TRBD2
size: -
DNA: TGTGCCAGCAGCTTAGTCCGGACTAGCGGGCGGTACGAGCAGTACTTC
CDR3: CASSLVRTSGRYEQYF

J: TRBJ2-3
V: TRBV9
D: TRBD2
size: -
DNA: TGTGCCAGCAGCGACAGCCCCCCTAGCGGCTACTCCGGCACAGATACGCAGTATTTT
CDR3: CASSDSPPSGYSGTDTQYF

J: TRBJ2-2
V: TRBV28
D: -
size: -
DNA: TGTGCCAGCAGTTCGGGGACCGGGGAGCTGTTTTTT
CDR3: CASSSGTGELFF

J: TRBJ1-1
V: TRBV28
D: TRBD1
size: -
DNA: TGTGCCAGCAATTCGCCACAGGGGTATACTGAAGCTTTCTTT
CDR3: CASNSPQGYTEAFF

J: TRBJ1-2
V: TRBV9
D: TRBD1
size: -
DNA: TGTGCCAGCAGCGCGCCCCGGGACAGGGATTGGAGCTATGGCTACACCTTC
CDR3: CASSAPRDRDWSYGYTF

J: TRBJ2-2
V: TRBV7-2
D: TRBD2
size: -
DNA: TGTGCCACCCTGCGGGAGTACGGCACCGGGGAGCTGTTTTTT
CDR3: CATLREYGTGELFF

J: TRBJ1-1
V: TRBV6-5
D: -
size: once
DNA: TGTGCCAGCAGTTACCGTGCGGGGGCTGGGGAGTTCTTT
CDR3: CASSYRAGAGEFF

J: TRBJ1-5
V: TRBV7-9
D: TRBD1
size: -
DNA: TGTGCCAGCAGCTCACCGGGACAGGGGCTGGCGCAGCCCCAGCATTTT
CDR3: CASSSPGQGLAQPQHF

J: TRBJ1-4
V: TRBV12-3/TRBV12-4
D: -
size: -
DNA: TGTGCCAGCAGACTGGCCGGGGGTGAAAAACTGTTTTTT
CDR3: CASRLAGGEKLFF

J: TRBJ2-1
V: TRBV5-1
D: TRBD2
size: once
DNA: TGCGCCAGCAGCTTGAGGACTAGCGGGGCCTATGAGCAGTTCTTC
CDR3: CASSLRTSGAYEQFF

J: TRBJ2-7
V: TRBV13
D: -
size: -
DNA: TGTGCCAGCAGCTCTAGGACAGTTCCCACCTACGAGCAGTACTTC
CDR3: CASSSRTVPTYEQYF